The 3 T cell receptor beta chains in this list originate from one sample, sequenced in a study of cytomegalovirus exposure and HLA in healthy donors. The PCR made use of 60 Vbeta and 13 Jbeta primers. The assay was immunoSEQ multiplex PCR, and TCRdb's table has in-frame clones only and misses some. The repertoire includes some 81,000 clones, around 70% of them detected once, and roughly a sixth sits in the top ten. The sequencing sample was made of PBMCs. These receptors were collected from a woman in her forties in good health and CMV-seropositive.

This clone was detected a few times. This chain links TRBV28 with TRBJ2-3, with 9 bases that match TRBD1. The CDR3 loop spans 15 amino acids. CDR1 is MDHEN and CDR2 is SYDVKM in the germline V gene. The trim removed 2 bases at V and 5 bases at J, leaving 5 bases unmatched. The CDR3 sequence: CASSLADRGRDTQYF. CDR3 coding DNA: TGTGCCAGCAGTTTAGCGGACAGGGGTCGAGATACGCAGTATTTT.

The rearrangement links TRBV11-2 to TRBJ1-4; no firm D call. Trimming left V 5 bases short and J 14 bases short, with 15 bases between. Germline lookup yields CDR1 SGHAT and CDR2 FQNNGV. This CDR3 has 12 residues. The CDR3 here is CASSNRPSTLFF. CDR3 in DNA: TGTGCCAGCAGCAACAGACCTTCCACCCTGTTTTTT.

This clone is a singleton in its sample. This chain links TRBV7-9 with TRBJ1-1; D gene unclear. The CDR3 totals 12 residues. Trimming cost V 6 bases and J 5 bases, with 10 bases left between them. The germline gives CDR1 SEHNR, CDR2 FQNEAQ (reference sequence). CDR3 loop: CASRGSGTEAFF. CDR3 DNA sequence: TGTGCCAGCAGGGGTTCGGGAACTGAAGCTTTCTTT. The whole variable domain, remainder taken from reference TRBV7-9 and TRBJ1-1, is DTGVSQNPRHKITKRGQNVTFRCDPISEHNRLYWYRQTLGQGPEFLTYFQNEAQLEKSRLLSDRFSAERPKGSFSTLEIQRTEQGDSAMYLCASRGSGTEAFFGQGTRLTVV.